One sample yielded the 16 T cell receptor beta chains listed below, sequenced in a study of cytomegalovirus exposure and HLA in healthy donors. The PCR used 60 Vbeta and 13 Jbeta primers. Sequenced by immunoSEQ multiplex PCR; TCRdb stores in-frame clones only, minus some. The sample consists of under 150,000 clones, 82% of them appearing once. Sequencing used PBMCs. All receptors derive from a woman aged 18 to 35 in good health and CMV-seronegative.

The chain uses TRBV5-4 and TRBJ1-2, with D possibly matching TRBD1 (6 bases). The V gene lost 0 bases and the J gene lost 0 bases, with 12 bases spanning the gap. This CDR3 spans 16 amino acids. The germline V gene has CDR1 SGHNT and CDR2 YYREEE (reference sequence). CDR3 in amino acids: CASSLAGGAPNYGYTF. In DNA form, the CDR3 reads TGTGCCAGCAGCTTGGCGGGGGGCGCCCCTAACTATGGCTACACCTTC.

The rearrangement links TRBV19 to TRBJ2-7; 7 nucleotides agree with TRBD2. Germline trimming cut 6 bases from V and 7 bases from J; bases unmatched to any gene: 15. Per germline, CDR1 LNHDA and CDR2 SQIVND (reference sequence). There are 15 residues in the CDR3. CDR3 DNA sequence: TGTGCCAGTAGCCGCGCGGGGGTACCGCTAAGTGAGCAGTACTTC. Protein sequence: CASSRAGVPLSEQYF.

Written as DNA, the CDR3 is TGTGCCAGTACCCCCTTCGGAGGGGGCGGCAATCAGCCCCAGCATTTT. Protein sequence: CASTPFGGGGNQPQHF. The rearrangement uses TRBV19 and TRBJ1-5, with 7 bases lining up with TRBD1. The V gene end was trimmed by 7 bases and the J gene end by 2 bases; junction bases not matched to a gene: 11. The CDR3 runs 16 residues. The germline CDR1 and CDR2 sequences are LNHDA and SQIVND (reference sequence).

The chain is built from TRBV7-6 and TRBJ2-1, with 9 bases lining up with TRBD1. V lost 7 bases and J lost 15; bases outside the gene matches: 7. The germline gives CDR1 SGHVS, CDR2 FNYEAQ. The CDR3 contains 11 residues. The CDR3 nucleotides read TGTGCCAGCACCACCGGGACAGGGCTGTTCTTC. As protein: CASTTGTGLFF. Looking up the rest from reference TRBV7-6 and TRBJ2-1 gives the full variable domain: GAGVSQSPRYKVTKRGQDVALRCDPISGHVSLYWYRQALGQGPEFLTYFNYEAQQDKSGLPNDRFSAERPEGSISTLTIQRTEQRDSAMYRCASTTGTGLFFGPGTRLTVL.

CDR3 in DNA: TGTGCCAGCAGTGGACTGGCAGGGGGCACCTATGGCTACACCTTC. This gives the protein CASSGLAGGTYGYTF. The V and J genes are TRBV2 and TRBJ1-2, with TRBD1 matching over 8 bases. This CDR3 region has 15 residues. Germline V gives CDR1 SNHLY, CDR2 FYNNEI. V lost 4 bases, J lost 4 bases, and 8 bases stayed unmatched.

This chain joins TRBV7-2 and TRBJ2-5; 7 nucleotides agree with TRBD1. CDR3 length: 13 residues. V lost 4 bases and J lost 2; bases outside the gene matches: 1. The germline gives CDR1 SGHTA, CDR2 FQGNSA. As DNA, the CDR3 is TGTGCCAGCAGCTGGGACAGACAAGAGACCCAGTACTTC. Protein: CASSWDRQETQYF. Variable domain in full (rest from reference TRBV7-2 and TRBJ2-5): GAGVSQSPSNKVTEKGKDVELRCDPISGHTALYWYRQSLGQGLEFLIYFQGNSAPDKSGLPSDRFSAERTGGSVSTLTIQRTQQEDSAVYLCASSWDRQETQYFGPGTRLLVL.

About this clone itself: The conserved final phenylalanine or tryptophan is absent from the CDR3, which likely points to a read error. The limits of the CDR3 on the DNA are not certain, so only TCRdb's listed CDR3 is given. The chain uses TRBV6-5 and TRBJ2-4; the table's D call, TRBD1, has no DNA check behind it. The CDR3 is 8 residues long, ends included. In germline, CDR1 is MNHEY, CDR2 SVGAGI. CDR3 protein: CASAGTEI.

This rearrangement joins TRBV28 to TRBJ1-1; TRBD1 might be the D (6 bases). Germline CDR1 and CDR2: MDHEN and SYDVKM. V lost 2 bases, J lost 0 bases, and 10 bases lay in between. This CDR3 is 15 amino acids long. The CDR3 protein is CASSLGGRMNTEAFF. The CDR3 DNA reads as TGTGCCAGCAGTTTAGGGGGCAGGATGAACACTGAAGCTTTCTTT. The variable domain in full, with the rest retrieved from reference TRBV28 and TRBJ1-1, is DVKVTQSSRYLVKRTGEKVFLECVQDMDHENMFWYRQDPGLGLRLIYFSYDVKMKEKGDIPEGYSVSREKKERFSLILESASTNQTSMYLCASSLGGRMNTEAFFGQGTRLTVV.

This clone came up once. This rearrangement joins TRBV28 to TRBJ2-7; 8 bases map to TRBD1. CDR3 length equals 14 residues. Germline V gene data show CDR1 as MDHEN and CDR2 as SYDVKM. After removal of 9 bases from V and 1 base from J, the junction contained 8 bases not matched to a gene. The CDR3 DNA reads as TGTGCCAGTAAAAACAGGGGGTTGTCCTACGAGCAGTACTTC. This codes for CASKNRGLSYEQYF.

This clone occurred once. The rearrangement joins TRBV28 to TRBJ2-1; a weak D match, TRBD1 (5 bases). CDR1 MDHEN and CDR2 SYDVKM come from the germline V gene. The CDR3 totals 13 residues. Trimming removed 9 bases at V and 9 bases at J, with 18 bases between. The CDR3 here is CASKTQGIAEQFF. The DNA for the CDR3 is TGTGCCAGTAAGACCCAGGGTATTGCTGAGCAGTTCTTC.

The chain carries TRBV30 and TRBJ2-5, with D possibly TRBD2 on 5 matching bases. The CDR3 has 13 residues. Looked up from germline, CDR1 is GTSNPN and CDR2 is SVGIG (reference sequence). The V gene lost 1 base and the J gene lost 5 bases, with 11 bases spanning the gap. The chain's CDR3 is CAWSGRHFETQYF. The CDR3 coding sequence is TGTGCCTGGAGTGGGAGGCACTTTGAGACCCAGTACTTC.

The gene calls are TRBV5-4 and TRBJ2-5, with 10 bases that match TRBD2. Germline-derived CDR1 and CDR2 are SGHNT and YYREEE (reference sequence). Germline trimming cut 5 bases from V and 5 bases from J; bases unmatched to any gene: 9. This CDR3 has 15 amino acids. The CDR3 reads CASRISGGAIETQYF. CDR3 bases: TGTGCCAGCAGAATAAGCGGGGGGGCCATTGAGACCCAGTACTTC.

The gene calls are TRBV5-1 and TRBJ1-2, with 7 bases matching TRBD1. Germline V gene sequence: CDR1 SGHRS, CDR2 YFSETQ. V lost 0 bases and J lost 7; bases outside the gene matches: 6. The CDR3 runs to 14 residues. The CDR3 DNA follows: TGCGCCAGCAGCTTGGTAGACAGGGACGGTGGCTACACCTTC. Translating gives CASSLVDRDGGYTF.

In its sample, this clone was seen once. V gene TRBV28 combines with J gene TRBJ1-2; 11 bases are a match to TRBD1. V trimming: 5 bases; J trimming: 8 bases; junction bases outside the gene matches: 10. The CDR3 contains 15 residues. The germline gives CDR1 MDHEN, CDR2 SYDVKM. The CDR3 reads CASSPIPDRGQGYTF. As DNA, the CDR3 is TGTGCCAGCAGTCCTATTCCGGACAGGGGGCAGGGCTACACCTTC.

This chain joins TRBV7-9 and TRBJ2-2, with 7 positions matching TRBD2. Germline CDR1 SEHNR, CDR2 FQNEAQ (reference sequence). J lost 0 bases, V lost 5 bases, and 6 bases had no gene match. The CDR3 is made up of 16 amino acids. The CDR3 here is CASSRRGDPNTGELFF. CDR3 nucleotides: TGTGCCAGCAGCCGCCGGGGGGACCCGAACACCGGGGAGCTGTTTTTT.

This rearrangement joins TRBV7-9 to TRBJ1-1; perhaps TRBD1 as D (5 bases). The germline gives CDR1 SEHNR, CDR2 FQNEAQ (reference sequence). The CDR3 runs 13 residues. Between the trimmed V and J ends, which lost 7 bases and 6 bases, there was a span of 15 bases. CDR3 DNA sequence: TGTGCCAGCACCAACGGGGGTCGGGCTGAAGCTTTCTTT. Amino acid sequence: CASTNGGRAEAFF.